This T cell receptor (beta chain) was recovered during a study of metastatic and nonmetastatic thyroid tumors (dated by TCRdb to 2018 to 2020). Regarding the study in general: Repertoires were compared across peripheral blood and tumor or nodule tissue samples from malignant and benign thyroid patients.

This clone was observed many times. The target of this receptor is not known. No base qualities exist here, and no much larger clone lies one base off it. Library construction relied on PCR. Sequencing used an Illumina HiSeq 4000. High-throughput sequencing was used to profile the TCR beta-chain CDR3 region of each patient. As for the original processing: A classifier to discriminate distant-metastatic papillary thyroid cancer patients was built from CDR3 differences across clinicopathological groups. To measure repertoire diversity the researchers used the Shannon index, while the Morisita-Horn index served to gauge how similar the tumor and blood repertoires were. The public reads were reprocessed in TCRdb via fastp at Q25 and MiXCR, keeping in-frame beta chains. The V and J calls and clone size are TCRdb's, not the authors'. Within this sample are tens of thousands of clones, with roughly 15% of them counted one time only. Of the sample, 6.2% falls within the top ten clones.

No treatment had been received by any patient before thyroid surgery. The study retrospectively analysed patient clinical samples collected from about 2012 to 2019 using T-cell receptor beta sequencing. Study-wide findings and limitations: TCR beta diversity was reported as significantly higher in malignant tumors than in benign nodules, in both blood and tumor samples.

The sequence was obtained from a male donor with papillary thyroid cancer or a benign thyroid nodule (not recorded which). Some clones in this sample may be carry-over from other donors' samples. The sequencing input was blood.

Here is the DNA: TGTGCCAGCAGACCGGCAGGGTGGAGTCAGCCCCAGCATTTT. The encoded protein is CASRPAGWSQPQHF. The rearrangement joined TRBV6-1 to TRBJ1-5; D gene: possibly TRBD1, on 5 matching bases. V is shortened by 6 bases, J by 6 bases, and the region joining them spans 15 bases. Its CDR3 holds 14 amino acids, cysteine through phenylalanine. Just the 42-base CDR3 DNA is kept, in frame starting at base 1. CDR1 is given as MNHNS and CDR2 as SASEGT, both from the germline V gene.